Below, 21 T cell receptor beta chains from the same sample are listed, as sequenced in a study of cytotoxic CD8 clonotypes in ibrutinib-treated CLL. Clones were read by immunoSEQ multiplex PCR, and TCRdb kept only the in-frame ones, dropping some. The sample carries about 80,000 clones, around 79% recorded once. The input for sequencing was PBMCs, taken after 12 months of ibrutinib treatment. The receptors were sampled from a human donor with chronic lymphocytic leukemia.

The gene calls are TRBV25-1 and TRBJ2-1; D may correspond to TRBD1 or TRBD2 (6 bases each). Germline CDR1 reads MGHDK; CDR2 reads SYGVNS. The CDR3 is 18 amino acids. Trimming pared 3 bases from V and 0 bases from J, leaving 18 bases between. DNA of the CDR3: TGTGCCAGCAGTGACCCGGGGGCCCCCGGGTCCTCCTACAATGAGCAGTTCTTC. As protein: CASSDPGAPGSSYNEQFF.

The rearrangement uses TRBV19 and TRBJ2-5; 8 bases align to TRBD1. Per germline, CDR1 LNHDA and CDR2 SQIVND (reference sequence). The V gene end was trimmed by 4 bases and the J gene end by 5 bases; junction bases not matched to a gene: 9. The CDR3 consists of 15 residues. CDR3 region: CASSTGGPPRETQYF. CDR3 DNA sequence: TGTGCCAGTAGTACAGGGGGCCCCCCCAGGGAGACCCAGTACTTC.

This clone was counted a few times. The chain employs TRBV30 and TRBJ1-1; no firm D call. V shed 0 bases and J shed 4 bases, with 3 bases lying between them. The length of the CDR3 is 11 residues. Germline assignment: CDR1 GTSNPN and CDR2 SVGIG (reference sequence). The CDR3 DNA reads TGTGCCTGGAGTGTCGGCACTGAAGCTTTCTTT. Amino acid sequence: CAWSVGTEAFF.

The rearrangement links TRBV15 to TRBJ2-1; TRBD1 matches 9 bases. With V trimmed by 0 bases and J by 10 bases, 10 bases remained unmatched. Germline CDR1 and CDR2: LNHNV and YYDKDF (reference sequence). The CDR3 contains 16 residues. The CDR3 DNA follows: TGTGCCACCAGCAGAGATGGGACAGGGCGGCTCTCCGAGCAGTTCTTC. Protein: CATSRDGTGRLSEQFF.

In DNA form, the CDR3 reads TGTGCCAGCAGCTTGGGGGTCGGGGGCCTCGAGCAGTACTTC. This gives the protein CASSLGVGGLEQYF. This rearrangement joins TRBV5-5 to TRBJ2-7, with D tentatively TRBD1 or TRBD2 (6 bases each). CDR1 and CDR2 (germline): SGHKS, YYEKEE (reference sequence). Trimming pared 0 bases from V and 6 bases from J, leaving 13 bases between. This CDR3 has 14 amino acids.

The chain has TRBV4-2 and TRBJ1-3; 10 nucleotides match TRBD1. Trimming cost V 7 bases and J 2 bases; bases outside gene matches: 5. CDR3 length: 15 amino acids. Germline assignment: CDR1 LGHNA and CDR2 YNFKEQ. CDR3 in amino acids: CASTPGTGAGNTIYF. CDR3 in DNA: TGTGCCAGCACCCCCGGGACAGGGGCTGGAAACACCATATATTTT.

The J gene is TRBJ2-5, the V gene TRBV5-1; D unresolved. This CDR3 contains 14 residues. Trimming removed 4 bases from V and 1 base from J, with 11 bases in between. Looked up from germline, CDR1 is SGHRS and CDR2 is YFSETQ. CDR3 region: CASSPGPPQETQYF. CDR3 coding DNA: TGCGCCAGCAGCCCAGGTCCACCCCAAGAGACCCAGTACTTC.

The gene calls are TRBV28 and TRBJ2-1, with D uncertain. Trimming took off 1 base at V and 2 bases at J, with 6 bases between the two ends. CDR1 and CDR2 (germline): MDHEN, SYDVKM. CDR3 size: 14 residues. CDR3 coding DNA: TGTGCCAGCAGTTTATCGGGCCCCTACAATGAGCAGTTCTTC. This sequence encodes CASSLSGPYNEQFF.

Regarding this clone: A read error may account for a junction end that differs from germline. The V and J genes are TRBV7-7 and TRBJ2-1, with TRBD2 as a possible D gene (7 bases). Germline V lookup: CDR1 SSHAT, CDR2 FNYEAQ (reference sequence). The CDR3 runs to 15 residues. The CDR3 reads CASSLGRGPYNEQFF. The CDR3 DNA reads TGTGCTAGCAGCTTAGGGCGGGGGCCCTACAATGAGCAGTTCTTC.

The chain uses TRBV6-5 and TRBJ1-5; the D is unclear. Germline V gene data show CDR1 as MNHEY and CDR2 as SVGAGI. The CDR3 spans 13 residues. Trimming cost V 5 bases and J 0 bases, with 5 bases left between them. The CDR3 DNA reads TGTGCCAGCAGTCGGAGTAGCAATCAGCCCCAGCATTTT. Translation: CASSRSSNQPQHF.

The chain links TRBV4-2 to TRBJ1-1; D ambiguous. Per germline, CDR1 LGHNA and CDR2 YNFKEQ. CDR3 size: 12 residues. Trimming took off 0 bases at V and 8 bases at J, with 7 bases between the two ends. Here the CDR3 reads CASSQEGKEAFF. The CDR3, as DNA: TGTGCCAGCAGCCAAGAGGGCAAAGAAGCTTTCTTT.

The V call is TRBV5-1, the J call TRBJ2-1; tentative D call: TRBD2 (6 bases). CDR3 size: 14 residues. The ends were cut back, 9 bases at V and 0 bases at J, with 13 bases in the middle. Germline CDR1 is SGHRS and CDR2 is YFSETQ. CDR3 region: CATHPRDSYNEQFF. The CDR3 DNA sequence: TGCGCCACCCACCCGCGGGACTCCTACAATGAGCAGTTCTTC.

This clone was detected only once. The chain recombines TRBV29-1 with TRBJ2-1, with 10 bases lining up with TRBD2. J gave up 5 bases and V 8 bases, and 15 bases lay outside the gene matches. The CDR3 totals 16 residues. Germline V lookup: CDR1 SQVTM, CDR2 ANQGSEA. The CDR3 nucleotides read TGCAGCCCCCCGGGACTAGCGCCCTACCCCCACAATGAGCAGTTCTTC. It codes for CSPPGLAPYPHNEQFF.

This sequence joins TRBV2 and TRBJ2-1; 7 bases are a match to TRBD2. The junction had 17 bases not matched to a gene; V was cut back by 5 bases and J by 7 bases. CDR1 is SNHLY and CDR2 is FYNNEI in the germline V gene. The CDR3 sequence is 17 residues long. In DNA form, the CDR3 reads TGTGCCAGCAGTACTCCCCGTTGGGGCGGGAGAAGGAATGAGCAGTTCTTC. Its protein is CASSTPRWGGRRNEQFF.

The chain couples TRBV9 to TRBJ2-3, with D perhaps TRBD2 (5 bases). This CDR3 spans 14 amino acids. The germline V gene encodes CDR1 SGDLS and CDR2 YYNGEE. The V end lost 4 bases, the J end lost 4 bases, and 13 bases lay between the germline ends. CDR3 bases: TGTGCCAGCAGCCCGACCGGGAAGGCAGATACGCAGTATTTT. Translation: CASSPTGKADTQYF.

This chain joins TRBV7-2 and TRBJ2-2; 9 nucleotides match TRBD2. This CDR3 has 18 residues. CDR1 and CDR2 from the germline V gene are SGHTA and FQGNSA. V trimming: 5 bases; J trimming: 6 bases; junction bases outside the gene matches: 16. CDR3 in DNA: TGTGCCAGCAGCACCCAAGCGGGGGGCCCGATCGGTTCCGGGGAGCTGTTTTTT. It yields the protein CASSTQAGGPIGSGELFF. The complete variable domain, with remaining parts taken from reference TRBV7-2 and TRBJ2-2, reads GAGVSQSPSNKVTEKGKDVELRCDPISGHTALYWYRQSLGQGLEFLIYFQGNSAPDKSGLPSDRFSAERTGGSVSTLTIQRTQQEDSAVYLCASSTQAGGPIGSGELFFGEGSRLTVL.

This clone appeared a single time. The chain links TRBV7-2 to TRBJ2-5; tentatively, D is TRBD1 or TRBD2 (5 bases each). Germline CDR1 SGHTA, CDR2 FQGNSA. The CDR3 covers 13 residues. Between the trimmed V and J ends, which lost 0 bases and 4 bases, there was a span of 6 bases. CDR3 sequence reads: CASSLAGTETQYF. The CDR3 DNA is TGTGCCAGCAGCTTAGCCGGGACAGAGACCCAGTACTTC.

The chain recombines TRBV6-5 with TRBJ2-2; the match to TRBD2 covers 8 bases. Germline V CDR1 and CDR2: MNHEY, SVGAGI. This CDR3 spans 15 amino acids. The V gene end was trimmed by 5 bases and the J gene end by 4 bases; junction bases not matched to a gene: 6. CDR3 DNA sequence: TGTGCCAGCAGTGTCTTAGCGGGACGCACCGGGGAGCTGTTTTTT. Amino acids: CASSVLAGRTGELFF.

In this sample, this clone turned up many times. The rearrangement joins TRBV18 to TRBJ2-5; 7 bases match TRBD1. From germline, CDR1 is KGHSH and CDR2 LQKENI. Losses at the gene ends were 3 bases for V and 4 bases for J; bases not matched to a gene: 8. The CDR3 extends over 15 amino acids. This CDR3 reads CASSPLTGVIETQYF. The CDR3 DNA reads TGTGCCAGCTCACCGCTCACAGGGGTGATAGAGACCCAGTACTTC.

The chain links TRBV10-3 to TRBJ2-3; TRBD1 might be the D (5 bases). Germline loops: CDR1 ENHRY, CDR2 SYGVKD. The CDR3 extends over 14 amino acids. V was clipped by 7 bases and J by 0 bases, with 11 bases between them. CDR3 region: CAINRGPSTDTQYF. The CDR3 region has the DNA TGTGCCATCAATAGGGGCCCCAGCACAGATACGCAGTATTTT.

The gene calls are TRBV5-1 and TRBJ2-7, with D possibly matching TRBD2 (7 bases). The CDR3 runs 14 residues. V gave up 4 bases and J gave up 6 bases, with 17 bases separating them. Germline CDR1 is SGHRS and CDR2 is YFSETQ. CDR3 DNA sequence: TGCGCCAGCAGCCCCCCGGCGGGGGCCTCCGAGCAGTACTTC. Amino acid sequence: CASSPPAGASEQYF.